The entry below gives a single T cell receptor beta chain sequence along with its context. This sample is drawn from a study of human T cells and chemical hapten exposure. CDR1 MNHNY and CDR2 SVGAGI come from the germline V gene (reference sequence). This CDR3 is built from 14 residues. The ends were cut back, 8 bases at V and 5 bases at J, with 18 bases in the middle. Library construction involved attaching unique molecular identifiers to individual cDNA molecules, which allowed quantitative, reproducible TCR counting. Per the original methods: Samples had a median of about 95,000 TCRs, ranging about 20,000 to 700,000. Using its own MiXCR run on the RACE reads, TCRdb lists one record per CDR3 protein. The V and J calls and clone size come from TCRdb's table, not from the authors' own analysis. The sample has about 89,000 distinct CDR3 sequences; 10% to 13% are singletons. Documented time point: pre-sensitization, week 0. The treatment: therapeutic diphenylcyclopropenone sensitization with weekly scalp DPC. Sample donors consisted of patients with alopecia, aged 18 to 70 years, who were suitable for DPC.

The gene calls are TRBV6-6 and TRBJ1-1, with no clear D. The TCR sequence derives from an older woman with alopecia areata. Some clones in this sample may be carry-over from other donors' samples. This specimen was whole blood, taken in connection with sensitization to the hapten diphenylcyclopropenone (DPC). DNA for the CDR3: TGTGCCAGCCTACTGGTAGAGCCGGGGACTGAAGCTTTCTTT. Amino acids: CASLLVEPGTEAFF.